This TCR beta chain was recorded in a study of early T cells in non-severe SARS-CoV-2 infection. Germline V CDR1 and CDR2: LNHDA, SQIVND (reference sequence). The length of the CDR3 is 14 residues. V was cut by 5 bases and J by 4 bases, with 14 bases left in between. Researchers tagged individual cDNA molecules with unique molecular identifiers. TCRdb passed the 5' RACE reads through MiXCR, listing each CDR3 protein once. The repertoire includes 70,000 to 75,000 distinct CDR3 sequences, around 13% of them detected once, and more than 12% sits in the top ten. Many counts were recorded for this clonotype.

Sequenced sample: whole blood. V gene TRBV19 combines with J gene TRBJ1-2; D might be TRBD1 (6 bases). This sequence originates from an adult who was a healthcare worker with PCR-confirmed SARS-CoV-2 infection or an uninfected control (not recorded which). As DNA, the CDR3 is TGTGCCAGTAGTCTAAGGGGGACAAGCTATGGCTACACCTTC. The encoded protein is CASSLRGTSYGYTF. Based on the CDR3 plus reference TRBV19 and TRBJ1-2, the full variable domain is DGGITQSPKYLFRKEGQNVTLSCEQNLNHDAMYWYRQDPGQGLRLIYYSQIVNDFQKGDIAEGYSVSREKKESFPLTVTSAQKNPTAFYLCASSLRGTSYGYTFGSGTRLTVV.